The T cell receptor beta chain under discussion was sequenced for a study of T cell responses to AZD1222 COVID-19 vaccine. To note about this clone: Its antigen is unidentified.

Profiled with immunoSEQ multiplex PCR; TCRdb holds only in-frame clones, not every one. The table has 65,000 to 85,000 clones, roughly 90% seen once. General study results and limits: Just 5 to 7 AZD1222 recipients tested seropositive at baseline. There were vaccine-associated CD4 TCRs across spike, dominant at 160-218 and 743-854. Two AZD1222 doses significantly raised spike-specific TCR breadth and depth over controls. Unmutated variant regions reportedly attract nearly half of all spike-specific TCRs.

V was clipped by 7 bases and J by 11 bases, with 18 bases between them. The germline CDR1 and CDR2 sequences are MNHEY and SVGAGI. The CDR3 contains 13 residues. Here the sequenced sample was peripheral blood, taken on day 0 of AZD1222 vaccination. The TCR sequence derives from an adult in good health. The rearrangement uses TRBV6-5 and TRBJ1-5; tentatively, D is TRBD1 (5 bases). The CDR3 region is CASTLGPPIAQHF. CDR3 DNA sequence: TGTGCCAGCACCTTGGGACCCCCAATAGCCCAGCATTTT.